The T cell receptor (beta chain) under discussion was sequenced for a study of early T cells in non-severe SARS-CoV-2 infection. Overall study: Unsorted whole blood bulk RNA was sequenced, with unpaired chains. Study-level findings and limits: Private and CD4 specificities were missed by VDJdb matching, which favored anti-spike CD8 responses.

As part of library construction, unique molecular identifiers were attached to individual cDNA molecules. TCRdb called the 5' RACE reads again in MiXCR, with one record for every CDR3 protein. The sample includes tens of thousands of distinct CDR3 sequences, roughly 13% of them seen just once. Of note for this clonotype: The antigen remains unidentified.

This receptor was identified in an adult who was a healthcare worker with PCR-confirmed SARS-CoV-2 infection or an uninfected control (not recorded which). Sequencing was carried out using whole blood.

The CDR3 sequence is CASKRTDTQYF. The CDR3 DNA reads TGTGCCAGCAAGCGCACAGATACGCAGTATTTT. The gene calls are TRBV12-3 or TRBV12-4 and TRBJ2-3; D is unclear. The germline V and J ends were trimmed by 7 bases and 1 base, with 3 bases remaining between them. The CDR3 has 11 residues.